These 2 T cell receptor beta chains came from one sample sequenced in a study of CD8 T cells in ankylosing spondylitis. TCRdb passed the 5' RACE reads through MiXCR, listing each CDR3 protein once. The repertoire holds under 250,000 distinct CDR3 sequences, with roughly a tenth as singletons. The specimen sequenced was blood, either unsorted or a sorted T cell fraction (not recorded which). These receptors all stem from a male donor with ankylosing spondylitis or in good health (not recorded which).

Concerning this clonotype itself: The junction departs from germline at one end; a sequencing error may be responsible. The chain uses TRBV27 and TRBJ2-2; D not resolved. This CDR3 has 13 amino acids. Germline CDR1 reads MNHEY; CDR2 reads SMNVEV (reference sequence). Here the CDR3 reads CAGSPTVPGELFF. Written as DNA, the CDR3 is TGTGCCGGCAGTCCAACAGTACCCGGGGAGCTGTTTTTT.

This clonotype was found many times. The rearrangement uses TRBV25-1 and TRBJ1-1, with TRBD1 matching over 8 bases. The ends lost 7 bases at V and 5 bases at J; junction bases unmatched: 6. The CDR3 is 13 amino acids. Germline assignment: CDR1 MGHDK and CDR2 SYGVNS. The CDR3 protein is CASIGTGLTEAFF. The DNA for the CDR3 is TGTGCCAGCATCGGGACAGGTCTAACTGAAGCTTTCTTT. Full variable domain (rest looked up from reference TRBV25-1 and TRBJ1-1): EADIYQTPRYLVIGTGKKITLECSQTMGHDKMYWYQQDPGMELHLIHYSYGVNSTEKGDLSSESTVSRIRTEHFPLTLESARPSHTSQYLCASIGTGLTEAFFGQGTRLTVV.